These 30 T cell receptor beta chains share one sample of origin, sequenced in a study of spatial heterogeneity in lung cancer. Study results and limitations: Tracking of tumor mutation counts was seen in expanded intratumoral alpha and beta TCR counts.

Each CDR3 protein gets one entry after TCRdb re-called the 5' RACE reads with MiXCR. This sample has 250 to 300 distinct CDR3 sequences, with 35% to 50% found just once. Antigens of these TCRs are unknown. Indicated time point: sample taken at primary tumor resection. The sample consisted of lung tumor tissue, taken at surgery. The receptors here all came from a female donor with early-stage non-small cell lung cancer.

About this clonotype: The library was designed around alpha chains, so this beta chain is a stray read whose abundance carries little weight. The rearrangement links TRBV10-3 to TRBJ2-3, with D hard to call. CDR1 and CDR2 from the germline V gene are ENHRY and SYGVKD. V was clipped by 0 bases and J by 5 bases, with 3 bases between them. The CDR3 consists of 12 residues. CDR3 nucleotide sequence: TGTGCCATCAGTGAGTCGCAAGATACGCAGTATTTT. Amino acids: CAISESQDTQYF.

With regard to this clonotype: As an off-target read in a library built for alpha chains, this beta chain has a frequency of little significance. The genes are TRBV4-1 and TRBJ2-1, with TRBD2 matching 11 bases. With 4 bases clipped from V and 6 bases from J, the junction kept 8 bases outside the gene matches. The CDR3 length is 16 residues. Germline lookup yields CDR1 MGHRA and CDR2 YSYEKL. The CDR3 DNA reads TGCGCCAGCAGCCCCCTCCTAGCGGGAGGCTCCAATGAGCAGTTCTTC. Translated: CASSPLLAGGSNEQFF.

About this clonotype itself: This beta chain is a stray sequence in a library constructed for alpha chains; its clone size is not meaningful. The chain is built from TRBV7-9 and TRBJ2-7; D is perhaps TRBD2 (6 bases). CDR1 is SEHNR, CDR2 FQNEAQ, per germline (reference sequence). This CDR3 comprises 16 residues. Trimming took off 3 bases at V and 1 base at J, with 16 bases between the two ends. As DNA, the CDR3 is TGTGCCAGCAGCTTCTCCTCCGGGACTGTATCCTACGAGCAGTACTTC. Translating gives CASSFSSGTVSYEQYF.

Details on this clonotype: This beta chain was picked up by a library intended for alpha chains and is off target, so its count carries little meaning. The V gene is TRBV7-9, the J gene TRBJ2-5, with D possibly called TRBD1 or TRBD2 (5 bases each). CDR1 SEHNR and CDR2 FQNEAQ come from the germline V gene (reference sequence). Trimming removed 5 bases at V and 4 bases at J, with 8 bases between. The CDR3 spans 12 residues. CDR3 region: CASSEGRETQYF. Here the CDR3 DNA reads TGTGCCAGCAGCGAGGGGCGAGAGACCCAGTACTTC.

This clonotype is hyperexpanded in the sample. The library was prepared for alpha chains; this beta chain is a stray read, so its frequency means little. This chain joins TRBV6-2 or TRBV6-3 and TRBJ2-1; D might be TRBD1 (5 bases). Germline CDR1 reads MNHEY; CDR2 reads SVGEGT. The CDR3 covers 13 residues. Trimming took off 2 bases at V and 8 bases at J, with 10 bases between the two ends. The DNA for the CDR3 is TGTGCCAGCAGTTACGGGGCCGAGTATGAGCAGTTCTTC. This codes for CASSYGAEYEQFF.

As for this clonotype: This beta chain appears as a stray read in a library generated for alpha chains; its size is not informative. This chain links TRBV20-1 with TRBJ2-5, with 11 bases fitting TRBD2. The germline gives CDR1 DFQATT, CDR2 SNEGSKA (reference sequence). This CDR3 is 16 amino acids long. V shed 0 bases, J shed 1 base, and the junction held 4 bases outside the gene matches. CDR3 residues: CSARDRLAGSQETQYF. For the CDR3, the DNA is TGCAGTGCTAGAGATAGACTAGCGGGGAGCCAAGAGACCCAGTACTTC.

This clonotype is judged hyperexpanded. A library made for alpha chains picked up this beta chain off target, so its size means little. The chain links TRBV5-1 to TRBJ1-2, with D perhaps TRBD1 (5 bases). Germline loops: CDR1 SGHRS, CDR2 YFSETQ. The CDR3 totals 13 residues. The V and J ends lost 4 bases and 4 bases respectively, with 11 bases between them. CDR3 residues: CASSPIRGYGYTF. In nucleotides, the CDR3 is TGCGCCAGCAGCCCCATTAGGGGCTATGGCTACACCTTC.

Concerning this clonotype: Found in a library prepared for alpha chains, this beta chain is an off-target read, and its abundance has little meaning. V gene TRBV7-9 combines with J gene TRBJ2-5; the D is unclear. The germline gives CDR1 SEHNR, CDR2 FQNEAQ (reference sequence). Trimming pared 3 bases from V and 0 bases from J, leaving 5 bases between. The CDR3 runs to 13 residues. CDR3 DNA sequence: TGTGCCAGCAGCTTGGAGTACCAAGAGACCCAGTACTTC. Translated: CASSLEYQETQYF.

Note on this clonotype: This beta chain lies outside the target of a library built for alpha chains; its clone size means little. The chain uses TRBV7-2 and TRBJ2-2, with TRBD2 as a possible D gene (5 bases). The germline gives CDR1 SGHTA, CDR2 FQGNSA. V lost 2 bases and J 1 base, leaving 11 bases between the germline ends. The CDR3 runs 16 residues. CDR3 nucleotide sequence: TGTGCCAGCAGCTTACGCAACCGGGGGAACACCGGGGAGCTGTTTTTT. Translation gives CASSLRNRGNTGELFF. The whole variable domain, filled in from reference TRBV7-2 and TRBJ2-2, reads GAGVSQSPSNKVTEKGKDVELRCDPISGHTALYWYRQSLGQGLEFLIYFQGNSAPDKSGLPSDRFSAERTGGSVSTLTIQRTQQEDSAVYLCASSLRNRGNTGELFFGEGSRLTVL.

As concerns this clonotype: For a library built for alpha chains, this beta chain is a stray read; little rests on its size. V usage is TRBV10-2 and J usage is TRBJ1-2, with TRBD1 as a possible D gene (6 bases). This CDR3 is 13 amino acids long. The germline V and J ends were trimmed by 6 bases and 3 bases, with 11 bases remaining between them. Germline values: CDR1 WSHSY, CDR2 SAAADI. CDR3 sequence reads: CASSPGHDYGYTF. The CDR3 region has the DNA TGCGCCAGCAGCCCGGGACATGACTATGGCTACACCTTC.

On this clonotype: Because the library targeted alpha chains, this beta chain is an off-target read whose size means little. This chain joins TRBV23-1 and TRBJ2-1; no firm D call. Being an ORF, TRBV23-1 has a function that is uncertain. The CDR3 contains 11 residues. With 6 bases removed from V and 8 bases from J, the gap between germline ends came to 8 bases. The CDR3 DNA sequence: TGCGCCAGCAGCCTCCGGCATGAGCAGTTCTTC. Amino acid sequence: CASSLRHEQFF.

As to this clonotype: The library was prepared for alpha chains; this beta chain is a stray read, so its frequency means little. The chain uses TRBV20-1 and TRBJ2-1; D is unclear. This CDR3 region has 15 residues. In germline, CDR1 is DFQATT, CDR2 SNEGSKA (reference sequence). V lost 5 bases, J lost 2 bases, and 16 bases lay in between. The CDR3: CSAYTTRYTYNEQFF. The CDR3, as DNA: TGCAGTGCTTATACGACTCGATATACCTACAATGAGCAGTTCTTC.

About this clonotype: This beta chain represents an off-target read in a library built for alpha chains; its size is of limited meaning. CDR3 region: CASSARDRGWKNEKLFF. CDR3 sequence (DNA): TGTGCCAGCAGCGCCCGGGACAGGGGTTGGAAGAATGAAAAACTGTTTTTT. The V and J genes are TRBV7-9 and TRBJ1-4; the match to TRBD1 covers 10 bases. There are 17 residues in the CDR3. With V trimmed by 5 bases and J by 5 bases, 11 bases remained unmatched. Germline loops: CDR1 SEHNR, CDR2 FQNEAQ (reference sequence).

In its sample, this clonotype ranks as large. Found in a library prepared for alpha chains, this beta chain is an off-target read, and its abundance has little meaning. The chain has TRBV20-1 and TRBJ2-1; D not certain. V gave up 6 bases and J gave up 2 bases, with 11 bases separating them. The CDR3 length is 13 residues. Germline V gives CDR1 DFQATT, CDR2 SNEGSKA (reference sequence). The CDR3 DNA reads as TGCAGTGCCGAAATTGTAGCCTACAATGAGCAGTTCTTC. Translation: CSAEIVAYNEQFF.

For this clonotype: Because the library targeted alpha chains, this beta chain is an off-target read whose size means little. The chain uses TRBV27 and TRBJ1-1; 10 nucleotides match TRBD1. The length of the CDR3 is 12 residues. In germline, CDR1 is MNHEY, CDR2 SMNVEV (reference sequence). V was clipped by 5 bases and J by 10 bases; unmatched bases: 4. DNA of the CDR3: TGTGCCAGCAGTGGGCGGACAGGGGGAGCTTTCTTT. Amino acid sequence: CASSGRTGGAFF.

This clonotype turned up a few times. A library made for alpha chains picked up this beta chain off target, so its size means little. This chain uses TRBV6-1 with TRBJ1-3, with D tentatively TRBD1 (5 bases). This CDR3 comprises 14 residues. Germline loops: CDR1 MNHNS, CDR2 SASEGT. V dropped 6 bases and J dropped 0 bases, with 9 bases sitting between them. CDR3 sequence reads: CASSDGASGNTIYF. CDR3 bases: TGTGCCAGCAGCGACGGGGCCTCTGGAAACACCATATATTTT.

This clonotype is hyperexpanded by share. Because this beta chain is a stray read in a library intended to capture alpha chains, its abundance should not be given much weight. The chain links TRBV12-3 or TRBV12-4 to TRBJ2-5; D is unclear. The V end was cut by 4 bases, the J end by 0 bases, with 15 bases between. CDR3 length equals 16 residues. DNA for the CDR3: TGTGCCAGCAGTTCCCTCCCCCCACAGTACCAAGAGACCCAGTACTTC. Its protein product is CASSSLPPQYQETQYF.

About this clonotype itself: The library was built for alpha chains, so this beta chain is an off-target read and its size means little. The rearrangement links TRBV7-8 to TRBJ2-3; the D call may be TRBD1 or TRBD2 (5 bases each). Trimming left V 5 bases short and J 2 bases short, with 17 bases between. CDR3 length: 16 residues. Germline V gene data show CDR1 as SGHVS and CDR2 as FQNEAQ. For the CDR3, the DNA is TGTGCCAGCAGCAGACGGGACCCCGGACTCACAGATACGCAGTATTTT. It is translated as CASSRRDPGLTDTQYF.

Notes on this clonotype: Since it is a stray read in a library aimed at alpha chains, this beta chain has a size that is not meaningful. V usage is TRBV11-2 and J usage is TRBJ2-5; D possibly corresponds to TRBD2 (6 bases). Trimming pared 5 bases from V and 5 bases from J, leaving 24 bases between. Germline V gene sequence: CDR1 SGHAT, CDR2 FQNNGV. This CDR3 is 17 amino acids long. This CDR3 reads CASSPELGRGGSETQYF. CDR3 coding DNA: TGTGCCAGCAGCCCAGAATTGGGTCGCGGAGGGAGTGAGACCCAGTACTTC.

This clonotype showed up just a few times. The library was designed around alpha chains, so this beta chain is a stray read whose abundance carries little weight. J is TRBJ1-2 and V is TRBV10-3; 8 positions agree with TRBD1. Germline V CDR1 and CDR2: ENHRY, SYGVKD. CDR3 size: 16 residues. V gave up 4 bases and J gave up 6 bases; unmatched junction bases: 13. CDR3 sequence (DNA): TGTGCCATCAGTGCCTTAACAGGGGGTCTAAGACATGGCTACACCTTC. Its protein product is CAISALTGGLRHGYTF.

To note about this clonotype: Since it is a stray read in a library aimed at alpha chains, this beta chain has a size that is not meaningful. The chain couples TRBV18 to TRBJ2-7; D gene unclear. The V end lost 3 bases, the J end lost 4 bases, and 13 bases lay between the germline ends. Germline V gives CDR1 KGHSH, CDR2 LQKENI. The CDR3 has 14 residues. The CDR3 DNA reads as TGTGCCAGCTCACCCCGGAACGTCAGGTACGAGCAGTACTTC. It translates to CASSPRNVRYEQYF.

About this clonotype itself: This beta chain turned up in a library designed for alpha chains; as an off-target read, its abundance says little. The chain has TRBV5-1 and TRBJ1-1; D not resolved. Between the trimmed V and J ends, which lost 2 bases and 7 bases, there was a span of 12 bases. This CDR3 is 13 amino acids long. From germline, CDR1 is SGHRS and CDR2 YFSETQ. The CDR3 bases are TGCGCCAGCAGCTTTGGGAGGGCTAATGAAGCTTTCTTT. Protein: CASSFGRANEAFF.

Points on this clonotype: The library was designed around alpha chains, so this beta chain is a stray read whose abundance carries little weight. The DNA of the CDR3 is TGTGCCAGCAGCTTAACGGGACTAGCGGCCGAGGAGACCCAGTACTTC. The encoded protein is CASSLTGLAAEETQYF. This sequence joins TRBV5-6 and TRBJ2-5; 11 nucleotides agree with TRBD2. V trimming: 2 bases; J trimming: 5 bases; junction bases outside the gene matches: 8. The germline V gene has CDR1 SGHDT and CDR2 YYEEEE. The CDR3 loop spans 16 amino acids.

Notes on this clonotype: Found in a library prepared for alpha chains, this beta chain is an off-target read, and its abundance has little meaning. The chain couples TRBV13 to TRBJ2-7; D perhaps matches TRBD2 (5 bases). The germline gives CDR1 PRHDT, CDR2 FYEKMQ (reference sequence). The V and J ends lost 5 bases and 3 bases respectively, with 11 bases between them. CDR3 length: 13 residues. This chain's CDR3 is CASSAGSGYEQYF. The DNA for the CDR3 is TGTGCCAGCAGCGCCGGCAGCGGCTACGAGCAGTACTTC.

This clonotype showed up just a few times. This beta chain turned up in a library designed for alpha chains; as an off-target read, its abundance says little. V is TRBV19 and J is TRBJ2-7; 9 positions agree with TRBD2. This CDR3 spans 14 amino acids. With V trimmed by 9 bases and J by 4 bases, 10 bases remained unmatched. CDR1 is LNHDA, CDR2 SQIVND, per germline (reference sequence). CDR3 in DNA: TGTGCCAGCTCGACCGGGACTAGCATTTACGAGCAGTACTTC. Translated: CASSTGTSIYEQYF.

Of note for this clonotype: This beta chain is an off-target read within a library intended for alpha chains, so its frequency means little. V gene TRBV3-1 combines with J gene TRBJ1-6; TRBD1 matches 7 bases. The CDR3 length is 14 residues. With 4 bases clipped from V and 8 bases from J, the junction kept 5 bases outside the gene matches. Germline V CDR1 and CDR2: LGHDT, YNNKEL (reference sequence). The CDR3 region has the DNA TGTGCCAGCAGCCTGACAGGGACGGATTCACCCCTCCACTTT. It codes for CASSLTGTDSPLHF. Looking up the rest from reference TRBV3-1 and TRBJ1-6 gives the full variable domain: DTAVSQTPKYLVTQMGNDKSIKCEQNLGHDTMYWYKQDSKKFLKIMFSYNNKELIINETVPNRFSPKSPDKAHLNLHINSLELGDSAVYFCASSLTGTDSPLHFGNGTRLTVT.

To note about this clonotype: Within a library made for alpha chains, this beta chain is off target, and its count is uninformative. The chain employs TRBV4-1 and TRBJ2-6, with TRBD2 identical over 9 bases. CDR1 MGHRA and CDR2 YSYEKL come from the germline V gene. The CDR3 totals 18 residues. V lost 4 bases and J lost 0; bases outside the gene matches: 7. Here the CDR3 reads CASSPSQRGASGANVLTF. Here the CDR3 DNA reads TGCGCCAGCAGCCCCAGCCAGCGGGGGGCCTCTGGGGCCAACGTCCTGACTTTC.

This clonotype is judged hyperexpanded. The size of this beta chain means little, since it is a stray read in a library made for alpha chains. The gene calls are TRBV20-1 and TRBJ2-1; 16 bases align to TRBD2. The CDR3 covers 18 residues. Losses at the gene ends were 0 bases for V and 9 bases for J; bases not matched to a gene: 11. The germline V gene has CDR1 DFQATT and CDR2 SNEGSKA (reference sequence). The CDR3 DNA reads as TGCAGTGCTAGAGATCTCGGGACTAGCGGGAGGGTTTTAAGTGAGCAGTTCTTC. Its protein product is CSARDLGTSGRVLSEQFF.

This clonotype was picked up a small number of times. The size of this beta chain means little, since it is a stray read in a library made for alpha chains. The chain is built from TRBV20-1 and TRBJ1-1; TRBD1 matches at 7 bases. V gave up 0 bases and J gave up 1 base; unmatched junction bases: 11. Germline CDR1 and CDR2: DFQATT and SNEGSKA (reference sequence). This CDR3 contains 17 residues. The CDR3 DNA reads TGCAGTGCTAGAGATCGAGGGGGAGGGGGCTGGAACACTGAAGCTTTCTTT. Translating it yields CSARDRGGGGWNTEAFF.

With respect to this clonotype: Little can be read into the size of this beta chain, an off-target read in a library designed for alpha chains. V usage is TRBV2 and J usage is TRBJ2-3; 7 nucleotides match TRBD1. This CDR3 is 14 amino acids long. With V trimmed by 6 bases and J by 6 bases, 9 bases remained unmatched. Germline-derived CDR1 and CDR2 are SNHLY and FYNNEI. The CDR3 loop is CASRPGQLADTQYF. DNA of the CDR3: TGTGCCAGCAGGCCGGGACAGCTAGCCGATACGCAGTATTTT.